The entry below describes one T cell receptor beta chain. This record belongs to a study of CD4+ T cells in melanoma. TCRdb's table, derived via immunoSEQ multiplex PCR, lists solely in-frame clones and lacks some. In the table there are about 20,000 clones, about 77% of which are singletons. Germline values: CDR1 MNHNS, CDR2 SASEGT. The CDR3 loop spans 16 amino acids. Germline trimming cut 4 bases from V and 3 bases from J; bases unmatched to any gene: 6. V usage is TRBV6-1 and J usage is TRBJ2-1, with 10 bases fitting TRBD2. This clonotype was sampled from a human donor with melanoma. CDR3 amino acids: CASSGASGGLYNEQFF. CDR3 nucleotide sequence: TGTGCCAGCAGTGGCGCTAGCGGGGGTCTCTACAATGAGCAGTTCTTC.